Below, 20 T cell receptor beta chains from the same sample are listed, as sequenced in a study of blood T cell repertoires in COVID-19. Sequencing was performed with immunoSEQ multiplex PCR; in TCRdb, only in-frame clones are kept and a portion is missing. The table lists fewer than 200,000 clones, 85% of them singletons. The source material was peripheral blood. The receptor set was obtained from a human donor with acute or convalescent COVID-19. The donor label of this sample is uncertain.

The chain combines TRBV28 with TRBJ1-5, with D uncertain. From germline, CDR1 is MDHEN and CDR2 SYDVKM. Trimming stripped 5 bases from V and 1 base from J, with 12 bases between. CDR3 length: 15 amino acids. Here the CDR3 DNA reads TGTGCCAGCAGTCCTCTCGGGTCCAGCAATCAGCCCCAGCATTTT. It codes for CASSPLGSSNQPQHF.

This clone occurred a few times. CDR3 bases: TGTGCCAGCTCACCAACCGGGACAGGCGTTTACAATGAGCAGTTCTTC. It is translated as CASSPTGTGVYNEQFF. The genes are TRBV18 and TRBJ2-1; 8 bases line up with TRBD1. This CDR3 region has 16 residues. Germline loops: CDR1 KGHSH, CDR2 LQKENI. With V trimmed by 2 bases and J by 4 bases, 7 bases remained unmatched.

This clone was seen a few times. This chain links TRBV18 with TRBJ1-2; perhaps TRBD1 as D (6 bases). The length of the CDR3 is 15 residues. The V gene's germline CDR1 is KGHSH and CDR2 LQKENI. Trimming took off 3 bases at V and 8 bases at J, with 19 bases between the two ends. The CDR3 reads CASSPRDTGLEGYTF. DNA for the CDR3: TGTGCCAGCTCACCCCGGGACACCGGGCTGGAGGGCTACACCTTC.

The J gene is TRBJ1-3, the V gene TRBV27; D is possibly TRBD1 (5 bases). Deletions cut 6 bases from V and 3 bases from J, with 24 bases between. The germline CDR1 and CDR2 sequences are MNHEY and SMNVEV (reference sequence). This CDR3 is 18 amino acids long. The CDR3 loop reads CASRPILLGGDGGNTIYF. The CDR3 region has the DNA TGTGCCAGCAGACCTATTCTTTTGGGAGGGGATGGTGGAAACACCATATATTTT.

The sample holds many counts of this clone. The genes are TRBV5-1 and TRBJ2-3, with 7 bases that match TRBD1. The J segment lost 0 bases and the V segment lost 0 bases, leaving 13 bases of the junction unmatched. The CDR3 length is 19 residues. Germline values: CDR1 SGHRS, CDR2 YFSETQ. The CDR3 is CASSLARQGGITSTDTQYF. Written as DNA, the CDR3 is TGCGCCAGCAGCTTGGCGAGACAGGGTGGAATCACTAGCACAGATACGCAGTATTTT.

The gene calls are TRBV28 and TRBJ1-2; D ambiguous. The germline V and J ends were trimmed by 6 bases and 4 bases, with 9 bases remaining between them. This CDR3 is built from 12 residues. Germline values: CDR1 MDHEN, CDR2 SYDVKM. CDR3 sequence (DNA): TGTGCCAGCAGAGATATGGCCTATGGCTACACCTTC. It codes for CASRDMAYGYTF.

Comment on this clone: Distinct nucleotide sequences in the sample also encode this CDR3. This chain connects TRBV19 to TRBJ1-5; D is perhaps TRBD1 (5 bases). The V end was cut by 6 bases, the J end by 7 bases, with 10 bases between. This CDR3 is built from 12 residues. Germline loops: CDR1 LNHDA, CDR2 SQIVND (reference sequence). This chain's CDR3 is CASRTGGQPQHF. The CDR3 region has the DNA TGTGCCAGTAGAACAGGAGGGCAGCCCCAGCATTTT.

V usage is TRBV9 and J usage is TRBJ2-7; tentative D call: TRBD2 (5 bases). The germline V gene encodes CDR1 SGDLS and CDR2 YYNGEE. CDR3 length equals 15 residues. V was trimmed by 4 bases and J by 3 bases, leaving 17 bases between them. The CDR3 loop is CASSSGEGVGYEQYF. The CDR3 DNA reads as TGTGCCAGCAGCTCAGGTGAGGGTGTAGGCTACGAGCAGTACTTC.

This rearrangement joins TRBV24-1 to TRBJ1-5; D is unresolved. Per germline, CDR1 KGHDR and CDR2 SFDVKD. This CDR3 region has 12 residues. Trimming pared 4 bases from V and 4 bases from J, leaving 4 bases between. CDR3 DNA sequence: TGTGCCACCAGTGACCCAAATCAGCCCCAGCATTTT. This codes for CATSDPNQPQHF.

V and J are TRBV6-5 and TRBJ1-1, with TRBD1 matching 9 bases. The CDR3 spans 13 residues. Germline V gives CDR1 MNHEY, CDR2 SVGAGI. With V trimmed by 10 bases and J by 6 bases, 9 bases remained unmatched. As DNA, the CDR3 is TGTGCCACGTCCCGGGACAGGGACGCTGAAGCTTTCTTT. Translation gives CATSRDRDAEAFF.

The CDR3 nucleotides are TGTGCCAGCAGACGGGACAGGGAAAAGTATGGCTACACCTTC. The encoded protein is CASRRDREKYGYTF. The chain employs TRBV27 and TRBJ1-2; the match to TRBD1 covers 9 bases. The CDR3 is made up of 14 amino acids. V gave up 6 bases and J gave up 5 bases; unmatched junction bases: 7. CDR1 MNHEY and CDR2 SMNVEV come from the germline V gene (reference sequence).

In this sample, this clone turned up a few times. V gene TRBV5-1 combines with J gene TRBJ2-7, with unresolved D. Germline assignment: CDR1 SGHRS and CDR2 YFSETQ. Trimming stripped 0 bases from V and 3 bases from J, with 10 bases between. This CDR3 spans 14 amino acids. Written as DNA, the CDR3 is TGCGCCAGCAGCTTGGGAGGTGTGGACTACGAGCAGTACTTC. It specifies CASSLGGVDYEQYF.

This sequence joins TRBV7-3 and TRBJ2-1; 7 bases map to TRBD2. The CDR3 consists of 15 residues. Germline trimming cut 5 bases from V and 2 bases from J; bases unmatched to any gene: 6. Germline V gene data show CDR1 as SGHTA and CDR2 as FQGTGA. The CDR3 is CASSPGGGPYNEQFF. The DNA of the CDR3 is TGTGCCAGCAGCCCGGGCGGGGGTCCCTACAATGAGCAGTTCTTC. Based on the CDR3 plus reference TRBV7-3 and TRBJ2-1, the full variable domain is GAGVSQTPSNKVTEKGKYVELRCDPISGHTALYWYRQSLGQGPEFLIYFQGTGAADDSGLPNDRFFAVRPEGSVSTLKIQRTERGDSAVYLCASSPGGGPYNEQFFGPGTRLTVL.

The chain is built from TRBV7-3 and TRBJ2-3; D perhaps matches TRBD2 (6 bases). Germline loops: CDR1 SGHTA, CDR2 FQGTGA. The CDR3 sequence is 16 residues long. V lost 2 bases and J lost 6, with 18 bases in between. DNA for the CDR3: TGTGCCAGCAGCTTAGGACCGGGACTGGATAGGGATACGCAGTATTTT. Translation gives CASSLGPGLDRDTQYF.

The chain has TRBV5-1 and TRBJ2-3, with 10 bases identical to TRBD1. The V segment lost 4 bases and the J segment 0 bases; nucleotides outside the gene matches: 2. The CDR3 is made up of 15 amino acids. CDR1 and CDR2 from the germline V gene are SGHRS and YFSETQ. The CDR3 loop is CASSRTGGSTDTQYF. CDR3 nucleotides: TGCGCCAGCAGCCGGACAGGGGGAAGCACAGATACGCAGTATTTT.

The CDR3 coding sequence is TGTGCCAGCTCGCAGCGTGACCAAACAGGGGTGCCCCAGCATTTT. Translating it yields CASSQRDQTGVPQHF. The chain couples TRBV18 to TRBJ1-5, with 7 bases fitting TRBD1. Germline V gene sequence: CDR1 KGHSH, CDR2 LQKENI. The CDR3 covers 15 residues. The ends lost 6 bases at V and 9 bases at J; junction bases unmatched: 14.

The chain couples TRBV18 to TRBJ1-4, with 9 bases fitting TRBD1. J lost 8 bases, V lost 3 bases, and 4 bases had no gene match. Germline V gives CDR1 KGHSH, CDR2 LQKENI. This CDR3 comprises 14 residues. This CDR3 reads CASSPLTGGEKLFF. The CDR3 region has the DNA TGTGCCAGCTCACCTTTGACAGGGGGAGAAAAACTGTTTTTT.

The gene calls are TRBV2 and TRBJ1-5; 8 bases fit TRBD1. The CDR3 extends over 14 amino acids. Looked up from germline, CDR1 is SNHLY and CDR2 is FYNNEI. The trim removed 5 bases at V and 3 bases at J, leaving 3 bases unmatched. The DNA for the CDR3 is TGTGCCAGCAGTCGGACAGGGATCAATCAGCCCCAGCATTTT. As protein: CASSRTGINQPQHF.

The rearrangement uses TRBV6-2 or TRBV6-3 and TRBJ2-1; tentatively, D is TRBD1 (5 bases). This CDR3 region has 12 residues. Germline loops: CDR1 MNHEY, CDR2 SVGEGT. Trimming removed 5 bases from V and 5 bases from J, with 7 bases in between. Written as DNA, the CDR3 is TGTGCCAGCAGTGCCAGGGACAATGAGCAGTTCTTC. Its protein product is CASSARDNEQFF.

This chain connects TRBV6-2 or TRBV6-3 to TRBJ1-6, with 11 nucleotides matching TRBD1. Per the germline V gene, CDR1 is MNHEY and CDR2 is SVGEGT. This CDR3 has 15 residues. Trimming at V came to 3 bases and at J to 10 bases, leaving 5 bases not matched to a gene. The CDR3 nucleotides are TGTGCCAGCAGTTATGCCGGGACAGGGGGGTCACCCCTCCACTTT. It encodes CASSYAGTGGSPLHF.